These T cell receptor beta chains were read from a single sample in a study of cytomegalovirus exposure and HLA in healthy donors. Sequencing was performed with immunoSEQ multiplex PCR; in TCRdb, only in-frame clones are kept and a portion is missing. The sample holds around 120,000 clones, about 80% seen once. The sequencing sample was made of PBMCs. The receptors stem from a woman in her forties in good health and CMV-seropositive. CDR3s include the opening cysteine and the closing phenylalanine or tryptophan. A D gene is named only where the DNA matches it firmly. Only part of the rows carry a size: once, few, many, or a class if the clone is expanded.

>TRBV7-9|-|TRBJ2-3|-
CASSLLGARDTQYF
TGTGCCAGCAGCCTACTTGGGGCGAGGGATACGCAGTATTTT
>TRBV7-2|-|TRBJ1-6|TRBD1
CASSLRVGQTNSPLHF
TGTGCCAGCAGCTTAAGGGTGGGACAGACAAATTCACCCCTCCACTTT
>TRBV7-2|-|TRBJ1-1|TRBD1
CASRSQGDVTEAFF
TGTGCCAGCAGGTCCCAGGGGGACGTCACTGAAGCTTTCTTT
>TRBV5-5|few|TRBJ1-4|-
CASSLISVPGLFF
TGTGCCAGCAGCTTGATAAGCGTCCCCGGACTGTTTTTT
>TRBV10-3|-|TRBJ1-1|TRBD1
CAISGDRGRPEAFF
TGTGCCATCAGCGGGGACAGGGGGCGACCTGAAGCTTTCTTT
>TRBV5-6|-|TRBJ1-4|-
CASSYATVGDEKLFF
TGTGCCAGCAGCTACGCAACAGTAGGGGATGAAAAACTGTTTTTT
>TRBV5-4|few|TRBJ2-1|TRBD1
CASSAFGQGGNEQFF
TGTGCCAGCAGCGCATTCGGACAGGGTGGGAATGAGCAGTTCTTC
>TRBV2|-|TRBJ1-3|TRBD1
CASSDQGQGVHAGNTIYF
TGTGCCAGCAGTGATCAGGGACAGGGGGTACATGCTGGAAACACCATATATTTT
>TRBV5-1|-|TRBJ2-1|TRBD1
CASRGTGEQFF
TGCGCCAGCAGGGGGACAGGTGAGCAGTTCTTC
>TRBV6-6|-|TRBJ1-3|-
CASSTGQLSGNTIYF
TGTGCCAGCAGTACCGGACAGCTCTCTGGAAACACCATATATTTT
>TRBV5-8|-|TRBJ2-2|TRBD1
CASSLRTGAYTGELFF
TGTGCCAGCAGCTTGCGGACAGGGGCGTACACCGGGGAGCTGTTTTTT
>TRBV11-1|-|TRBJ1-3|-
CASSFIGGLSSGNTIYF
TGTGCCAGCAGCTTTATAGGGGGACTATCCTCTGGAAACACCATATATTTT
>TRBV9|-|TRBJ2-2|-
CASSVAGTPSNTGELFF
TGTGCCAGCAGCGTAGCCGGGACACCTTCGAACACCGGGGAGCTGTTTTTT
>TRBV5-1|once|TRBJ2-2|TRBD2
CASSSGPAGGNTGELFF
TGCGCCAGCAGCTCGGGCCCCGCGGGAGGGAACACCGGGGAGCTGTTTTTT
>TRBV4-1|-|TRBJ2-3|-
CASSPRTGTSTDTQYF
TGCGCCAGCAGCCCGAGGACGGGAACTAGCACAGATACGCAGTATTTT
>TRBV7-2|once|TRBJ1-1|TRBD1
CASRVGGASTEAFF
TGTGCCAGCAGGGTAGGGGGCGCTTCGACTGAAGCTTTCTTT
>TRBV10-1|-|TRBJ2-3|TRBD2
CASSESGRGTTDTQYF
TGCGCCAGCAGTGAGTCTGGGCGGGGGACCACAGATACGCAGTATTTT
>TRBV19|-|TRBJ1-5|-
CASSIKGNQPQHF
TGTGCCAGTAGTATAAAGGGGAATCAGCCCCAGCATTTT
>TRBV5-1|-|TRBJ1-2|TRBD1
CASSPTLDRGHYYGYTF
TGCGCCAGCAGCCCAACCCTTGACAGGGGACACTACTATGGCTACACCTTC
>TRBV7-8|-|TRBJ1-5|-
CASSSTPGNQPQHF
TGTGCCAGCAGCTCCACCCCGGGTAATCAGCCCCAGCATTTT
>TRBV5-4|-|TRBJ2-3|-
CASSSPGDTQYF
TGTGCCAGCAGCTCTCCCGGAGATACGCAGTATTTT
>TRBV7-2|-|TRBJ2-7|-
CASSSNRVSYEQYF
TGTGCCAGCAGCTCGAACAGGGTCTCCTACGAGCAGTACTTC
>TRBV11-2|-|TRBJ1-4|-
CASSLDLGGQREKLFF
TGTGCCAGCAGCTTAGATCTCGGGGGGCAGCGAGAAAAACTGTTTTTT
>TRBV5-8|-|TRBJ1-4|TRBD1
CASSHIPGQDNEKLFF
TGTGCCAGCAGCCACATCCCGGGACAGGATAATGAAAAACTGTTTTTT
>TRBV4-2|-|TRBJ2-3|-
CASSQGLPADTQYF
TGTGCCAGCAGCCAGGGCCTTCCCGCAGATACGCAGTATTTT
>TRBV4-1|-|TRBJ1-5|-
CASSQVLSQPQHF
TGCGCCAGCAGCCAGGTCCTGAGTCAGCCCCAGCATTTT
>TRBV7-9|-|TRBJ2-4|-
CSSSRTPSIQYF
TGTTCCAGCAGCAGGACTCCTAGCATTCAGTACTTC
>TRBV7-2|-|TRBJ2-3|TRBD2
CASSLEGTSGRAGTQYF
TGTGCCAGCAGCTTAGAGGGGACTAGCGGGAGGGCCGGTACGCAGTATTTT
>TRBV10-3|-|TRBJ2-7|-
CAIRVGDSPYEQYF
TGTGCCATCAGGGTAGGGGATTCTCCCTACGAGCAGTACTTC
>TRBV7-2|-|TRBJ1-1|-
CASRRGAGENTEAFF
TGTGCCAGCAGGCGGGGGGCTGGGGAGAACACTGAAGCTTTCTTT
>TRBV9|-|TRBJ1-1|-
CASSARGSGMTEAFF
TGTGCCAGCAGCGCGCGGGGCAGCGGTATGACTGAAGCTTTCTTT
>TRBV9|once|TRBJ1-2|-
CASSVAQAPNYGYTF
TGTGCCAGCAGCGTAGCGCAGGCACCCAACTATGGCTACACCTTC
>TRBV19|once|TRBJ1-6|TRBD1
CASSTGQGYDNSPLHF
TGTGCCAGTAGTACGGGACAGGGGTATGATAATTCACCCCTCCACTTT
>TRBV10-3|-|TRBJ2-1|-
CAISESGGQTTYNEQFF
TGTGCCATCAGTGAGTCAGGGGGTCAAACAACTTACAATGAGCAGTTCTTC
>TRBV12-5|-|TRBJ1-4|TRBD1
CASLGTDRVDGEKLFF
TGTGCTAGCCTTGGAACCGACAGGGTGGATGGTGAAAAACTGTTTTTT
>TRBV10-2|-|TRBJ1-1|-
CASTLVVGDTEAFF
TGCGCCAGCACCCTAGTAGTAGGGGACACTGAAGCTTTCTTT
>TRBV6-1|once|TRBJ2-1|TRBD2
CASSELAGAGNEQFF
TGTGCCAGCAGTGAACTAGCGGGAGCCGGAAATGAGCAGTTCTTC
>TRBV18|-|TRBJ2-3|TRBD1
CASSRRDRGTDTQYF
TGTGCCAGCTCACGCCGGGACAGGGGCACAGATACGCAGTATTTT
>TRBV29-1|-|TRBJ2-1|TRBD2
CTGGGRARGNEQFF
TGCACTGGGGGCGGGAGGGCCCGTGGGAATGAGCAGTTCTTC
>TRBV6-5|once|TRBJ2-7|TRBD1
CASSTHRGSSYEQYF
TGTGCCAGCAGTACCCACAGGGGAAGCTCCTACGAGCAGTACTTC
>TRBV6-1|-|TRBJ1-1|-
CASSVPAPLQGRNTEAFF
TGTGCCAGCAGTGTCCCCGCCCCCCTACAGGGACGGAACACTGAAGCTTTCTTT
>TRBV13|-|TRBJ2-1|-
CASGSQGNNEQFF
TGTGCCAGCGGCTCCCAGGGGAACAATGAGCAGTTCTTC
>TRBV7-9|-|TRBJ1-3|-
CASTPMRENTIYF
TGTGCCAGCACCCCCATGCGGGAAAACACCATATATTTT
>TRBV7-9|-|TRBJ1-1|-
CASSYYGVAFF
TGTGCCAGCAGTTACTACGGGGTAGCTTTCTTT
>TRBV5-1|-|TRBJ2-1|TRBD2
CASSLAGGANEQFF
TGCGCCAGCAGCTTGGCGGGAGGGGCCAATGAGCAGTTCTTC